This T cell receptor (beta chain) was recovered during a study of T-cell memory formation after mild COVID-19 (dated by TCRdb to the early 2020s). Context from the whole study: TCR sequence clusters from the two donors were found to be largely donor specific. The cohort comprised two young, previously healthy adult volunteers, one female and one male. In two donors, T-cell clones that expanded and contracted after mild COVID-19 were tracked by sequencing TCRalpha and TCRbeta repertoires over time. On the study overall, not on this receptor specifically: Only two mild cases were covered by the study, and larger cohorts that include severe cases with pre-infection samples were considered necessary. Balanced CD4/CD8 phenotypes were observed for clones contracting from day 15 to 85, whereas a bias towards CD4+ was observed for a second wave of clones expanding from day 15 to 37. Contracting CD4+ clones appeared mostly in the CM and EM memory subsets, whereas CD8+ clones were enriched in EMRA. SARS-CoV-2 specificity was not confirmed for the second-wave clones peaking on day 37. Some responding clones were found in pre-infection memory, which suggests that pre-existing cross-reactive memory T cells took part in the SARS-CoV-2 response.

This clonotype has only a few counts. Its antigen is unknown. There are no base qualities to consult, and no much larger clone falls within one base. Ficoll-Paque density gradient centrifugation was the method used to isolate PBMCs. The CDR3 spans 15 residues, from the cysteine through the phenylalanine. Just CDR3 DNA is preserved here, 45 bases in frame from base 1. The germline V gene (reference sequence) supplies CDR1 LNHNV and CDR2 YYDKDF. The V and J ends are trimmed by 0 bases and 4 bases, leaving 11 bases between them. For sequencing, an Illumina NovaSeq 6000 was employed. TCRalpha and TCRbeta cDNA libraries were constructed by 5'RACE with constant-segment primers, with sample barcodes and unique molecular identifiers being introduced. Trizol reagent was used to extract RNA from every sample. Libraries were amplified in two PCR steps, with a second sample barcode and Illumina TruSeq adapters added in the second step. Sequencing of the libraries was done on an Illumina NovaSeq, producing 2 x 150 bp paired-end reads. In the paper's pipeline: With migec v1.2.7, reads were demultiplexed and then collapsed into UMI-guided consensus sequences. Using mixcr v2.1.11, UMI consensuses were aligned to TRA and TRB V and J templates and then assembled into clonotypes. A clonotype was counted as expanded or contracted only when both edgeR and NoisET called the clonotype significant, with the noise models trained on biological replicates. edgeR calls used a false discovery rate-adjusted p below 0.01 and a log2 fold-change threshold of 1. As an exploratory analysis of dynamics, PCA with hierarchical clustering was applied to max-normalized trajectories of the 1000 most abundant clonotypes. Separately sequenced CD4+ and CD8+ repertoires were used to assign a CD4 or CD8 phenotype to each responding clone. TCRdb trimmed public reads at Q25 via fastp, called clones via MiXCR and kept in-frame beta chains. Rows are combined by CDR3 protein, so each entry shows the most common genes and DNA. TCRdb's processing, not the authors' own work, is the source of the V and J calls. The sample records 350,000 to 500,000 distinct CDR3 sequences, roughly 18% of which are singletons. Of the sample, roughly 21% is held by the ten largest clones.

The receptor's source is a man in his late teens or twenties who had mild COVID-19 (a few samples of this study predate the infection). The sample titles of this study are shuffled in the database, so cell type and time point are left out; the donor was told from shared clones. The material sequenced was PBMCs or a T cell subset sorted from them (not recorded which). This receptor chain uses TRBV15 and TRBJ2-3; TRBD2 might be the D gene, on 5 matching bases. For the CDR3, the sequence is CATSRDLAQSDTQYF. The DNA sequence follows: TGTGCCACCAGCAGAGATCTAGCACAGTCAGATACGCAGTATTTT.